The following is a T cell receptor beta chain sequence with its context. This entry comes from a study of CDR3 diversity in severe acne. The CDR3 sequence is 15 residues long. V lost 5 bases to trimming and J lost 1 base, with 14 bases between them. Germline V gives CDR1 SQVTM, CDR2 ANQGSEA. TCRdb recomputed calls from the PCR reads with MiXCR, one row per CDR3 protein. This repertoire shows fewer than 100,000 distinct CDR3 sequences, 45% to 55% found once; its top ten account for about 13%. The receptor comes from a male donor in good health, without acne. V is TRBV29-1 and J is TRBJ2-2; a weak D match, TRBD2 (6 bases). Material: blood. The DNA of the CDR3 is TGCAGCGTTTCTTTAGCGGCCTTGAACACCGGGGAGCTGTTTTTT. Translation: CSVSLAALNTGELFF.